This TCR beta chain is drawn from a study of cytomegalovirus exposure and HLA in healthy donors. V gave up 1 base and J gave up 1 base, with 12 bases separating them. The CDR3 totals 16 residues. Germline values: CDR1 MGHDK, CDR2 SYGVNS. This clone was seen a few times. The primer mix had 60 Vbeta and 13 Jbeta primers. Repertoires were generated with immunoSEQ multiplex PCR, while TCRdb's copy carries only in-frame clones and drops some. This table holds some 130,000 clones, about 70% found once. This clonotype was sampled from a woman aged 40-49 years in good health and CMV-seronegative. J is TRBJ2-3 and V is TRBV25-1, with a tentative D call TRBD2 (5 bases). The sample was PBMCs. This CDR3 reads CASSELGGRRTDTQYF. DNA of the CDR3: TGTGCCAGCAGTGAATTAGGAGGCAGGCGCACAGATACGCAGTATTTT.